A single sample gave rise to the 18 T cell receptor beta chains below, sequenced in a study of vaccination and CD4 T cells after COVID-19. Once obtained from cultured CD4+ T cells, the DNA was sequenced using the Oncomine TCR Beta short-read assay. TCRdb re-analysed the PCR reads in MiXCR, keeping a single row per CDR3 protein. In the table there are 10,000 to 15,000 distinct CDR3 sequences, around half of which are singletons. The antigens for these receptors are not known. Treatment meaning: roughly 10-day PBMC culture with coronavirus spike peptide pools or control peptides (ViraFEST assay). Sequenced material: CD4+ T cells from blood, cultured in vitro. These receptors were collected from a human donor who had recovered from COVID-19.

The rearrangement joins TRBV19 to TRBJ1-2; a weak D match, TRBD1 (5 bases). The length of the CDR3 is 17 residues. Germline loops: CDR1 LNHDA, CDR2 SQIVND (reference sequence). The ends were cut back, 5 bases at V and 5 bases at J, with 24 bases in the middle. CDR3 in DNA: TGTGCCAGTAGTGGGGCGGACGTTGGCCTAACCCGATATGGCTACACCTTC. As protein: CASSGADVGLTRYGYTF.

The genes are TRBV20-1 and TRBJ1-3, with D unresolved. The CDR3 has 14 amino acids. Germline values: CDR1 DFQATT, CDR2 SNEGSKA (reference sequence). V dropped 6 bases and J dropped 0 bases, with 12 bases sitting between them. CDR3 region: CSAGPSSSGNTIYF. The CDR3 DNA follows: TGCAGTGCAGGGCCCAGCAGCTCTGGAAACACCATATATTTT.

This chain joins TRBV15 and TRBJ1-1; D not resolved. V was trimmed by 3 bases and J by 8 bases, leaving 13 bases between them. CDR1 and CDR2 from the germline V gene are LNHNV and YYDKDF (reference sequence). This CDR3 spans 13 amino acids. This CDR3 reads CATSSVSGVEAFF. In DNA form, the CDR3 reads TGTGCCACCAGCAGTGTCTCGGGTGTAGAAGCTTTCTTT.

This clonotype was recorded once. The chain employs TRBV12-3 or TRBV12-4 and TRBJ2-3; D is possibly TRBD1 (6 bases). V was pared by 5 bases and J by 9 bases, with 18 bases between. The length of the CDR3 is 14 residues. CDR3 bases: TGTGCCAGCAGTACCCGCCTACAGGGCCAAACGCAGTATTTT. This encodes CASSTRLQGQTQYF.

The chain couples TRBV12-3 or TRBV12-4 to TRBJ1-1; unclear D gene. Trimming cost V 5 bases and J 7 bases, with 14 bases left between them. The CDR3 runs 13 residues. CDR3 nucleotides: TGTGCCAGCAGTACCTCCGACCTTTTTGAAGCTTTCTTT. This gives the protein CASSTSDLFEAFF.

The chain has TRBV7-9 and TRBJ1-1; no clear D gene. The V and J ends lost 2 bases and 4 bases respectively, with 14 bases between them. CDR1 SEHNR and CDR2 FQNEAQ come from the germline V gene (reference sequence). The CDR3 runs to 15 residues. Here the CDR3 reads CASSLREGGVTEAFF. The CDR3 nucleotides read TGTGCCAGCAGCTTACGGGAAGGTGGGGTCACTGAAGCTTTCTTT.

This clonotype was observed a handful of times. V and J are TRBV2 and TRBJ1-2; TRBD1 matches 10 bases. The germline CDR1 and CDR2 sequences are SNHLY and FYNNEI. This CDR3 is 14 amino acids long. V shed 10 bases, J shed 7 bases, and the junction held 12 bases outside the gene matches. CDR3 amino acids: CATSFGQGVTGYTF. CDR3 DNA: TGTGCCACTTCGTTCGGACAGGGGGTTACTGGCTACACCTTC.

The gene calls are TRBV20-1 and TRBJ1-4; perhaps TRBD1 as D (5 bases). Germline V gene lookup returns CDR1 DFQATT and CDR2 SNEGSKA (reference sequence). V lost 3 bases and J lost 7, with 9 bases in between. CDR3 size: 12 residues. CDR3 residues: CSARGEGEKLFF. The DNA of the CDR3 is TGCAGTGCTAGGGGGGAGGGTGAAAAACTGTTTTTT.

This clonotype is medium-sized in the sample. The rearrangement joins TRBV2 to TRBJ2-4; D is perhaps TRBD1 or TRBD2 (5 bases each). Trimming shortened V by 7 bases and J by 3 bases, and 16 bases separated the two germline ends. The CDR3 length is 15 residues. CDR1 is SNHLY, CDR2 FYNNEI, per germline. The CDR3 region has the DNA TGTGCCAGCAAGGCTGGGGGAGAGGTCAAAAACATTCAGTACTTC. Protein product: CASKAGGEVKNIQYF.

The rearrangement joins TRBV7-8 to TRBJ2-6, with TRBD1 matching 9 bases. The CDR3 extends over 18 amino acids. Germline values: CDR1 SGHVS, CDR2 FQNEAQ. The V segment lost 5 bases and the J segment 1 base; nucleotides outside the gene matches: 9. CDR3 in amino acids: CASSNRDRVLSGANVLTF. The CDR3 region has the DNA TGTGCCAGCAGCAACCGGGACAGGGTTTTATCTGGGGCCAACGTCCTGACTTTC. Looking up the rest from reference TRBV7-8 and TRBJ2-6 gives the full variable domain: GAGVSQSPRYKVAKRGQDVALRCDPISGHVSLFWYQQALGQGPEFLTYFQNEAQLDKSGLPSDRFFAERPEGSVSTLKIQRTQQEDSAVYLCASSNRDRVLSGANVLTFGAGSRLTVL.

A few counts support this clonotype. The chain employs TRBV7-8 and TRBJ1-1; D is possibly TRBD1 (5 bases). The CDR3 sequence is 14 residues long. CDR1 is SGHVS and CDR2 is FQNEAQ in the germline V gene. V was shortened by 4 bases and J by 0 bases, with 9 bases between the two germline ends. The CDR3 sequence is CASSWGTVNTEAFF. The CDR3 region has the DNA TGTGCCAGCAGCTGGGGGACGGTGAACACTGAAGCTTTCTTT.

J is TRBJ2-7 and V is TRBV6-5; D gene unclear. From germline, CDR1 is MNHEY and CDR2 SVGAGI. The CDR3 has 15 residues. Trimming took off 2 bases at V and 5 bases at J, with 16 bases between the two ends. DNA of the CDR3: TGTGCCAGCAGTTACGGGGATCTTTTTCGGAACGAGCAGTACTTC. Translating it yields CASSYGDLFRNEQYF.

This clonotype was counted between two and nine times. This sequence joins TRBV6-1 and TRBJ1-2, with D unclear. Germline assignment: CDR1 MNHNS and CDR2 SASEGT. Trimming left V 4 bases short and J 5 bases short, with 8 bases between. The CDR3 is 12 residues long. CDR3 bases: TGTGCCAGCAGTGTAACGGGGTATGGCTACACCTTC. Translated: CASSVTGYGYTF.

The genes are TRBV9 and TRBJ1-2; D is possibly TRBD1 (6 bases). Trimming pared 4 bases from V and 3 bases from J, leaving 16 bases between. This CDR3 has 15 amino acids. The germline V gene has CDR1 SGDLS and CDR2 YYNGEE. CDR3 nucleotide sequence: TGTGCCAGCAGCCCTCAGACGGGGGCAGACTATGGCTACACCTTC. Its translation: CASSPQTGADYGYTF.

This chain uses TRBV10-2 with TRBJ2-3, with 7 bases that match TRBD2. Germline V gene sequence: CDR1 WSHSY, CDR2 SAAADI. The V segment lost 3 bases and the J segment 1 base; nucleotides outside the gene matches: 13. The CDR3 is made up of 18 amino acids. This CDR3 reads CASSDPVPQGGGTDTQYF. The CDR3 DNA reads TGCGCCAGCAGTGATCCTGTCCCCCAGGGAGGGGGCACAGATACGCAGTATTTT.

V gene TRBV5-1 combines with J gene TRBJ1-1, with 7 bases that match TRBD1. V shed 6 bases and J 2 bases; nucleotides not matched to a gene: 4. The CDR3 loop spans 13 amino acids. Germline loops: CDR1 SGHRS, CDR2 YFSETQ. CDR3 amino acids: CASIGQVNTEAFF. CDR3 DNA sequence: TGCGCCAGCATCGGACAGGTAAACACTGAAGCTTTCTTT.

This clonotype was counted once. One end of the junction varies from germline; a read error may be responsible. V gene TRBV20-1 combines with J gene TRBJ1-1; D is perhaps TRBD1 (6 bases). The CDR3 spans 14 residues. Germline V CDR1 and CDR2: DFQATT, SNEGSKA (reference sequence). The CDR3 spells CSARETGPNTEAFF. The DNA of the CDR3 is TGCAGTGCTCGAGAGACAGGCCCTAACACTGAAGCTTTCTTT.

This clonotype has a handful of counts. V usage is TRBV30 and J usage is TRBJ1-6; no clear D. Per germline, CDR1 GTSNPN and CDR2 SVGIG (reference sequence). CDR3 length: 14 amino acids. The germline V and J ends were trimmed by 0 bases and 10 bases, with 13 bases remaining between them. The CDR3 loop reads CAWSVGVIGSPLHF. The CDR3 coding sequence is TGTGCCTGGAGTGTAGGTGTAATTGGGTCACCCCTCCACTTT.